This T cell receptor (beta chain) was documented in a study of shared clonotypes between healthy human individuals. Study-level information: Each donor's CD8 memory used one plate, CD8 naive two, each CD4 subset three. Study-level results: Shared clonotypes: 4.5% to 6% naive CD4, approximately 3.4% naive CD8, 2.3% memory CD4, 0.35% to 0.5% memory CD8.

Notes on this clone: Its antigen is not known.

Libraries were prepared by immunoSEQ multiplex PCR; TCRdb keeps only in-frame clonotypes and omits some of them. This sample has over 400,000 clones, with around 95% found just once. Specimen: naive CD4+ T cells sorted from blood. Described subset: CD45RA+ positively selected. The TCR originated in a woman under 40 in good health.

The CDR3 loop reads CAQEEGETQYF. The CDR3 DNA is TGTGCCCAAGAGGAGGGAGAGACCCAGTACTTC. This chain connects TRBV6-5 to TRBJ2-5, with D perhaps TRBD2 (6 bases). The germline CDR1 and CDR2 sequences are MNHEY and SVGAGI. The CDR3 extends over 11 amino acids. The V gene lost 11 bases and the J gene lost 4 bases, with 11 bases spanning the gap.